The 20 T cell receptor beta chains below come from one sample, sequenced in a study of cytomegalovirus exposure and HLA in healthy donors. The PCR used 60 Vbeta and 13 Jbeta primers. Some clones are missing from TCRdb's copy, which holds only in-frame ones; the method was immunoSEQ multiplex PCR. The table shows under 200,000 clones, with 82% occurring only once. Specimen: PBMCs. Receptor source: a girl aged 2-10 years in good health and CMV-seropositive.

This clone occurred once. The V call is TRBV2, the J call TRBJ2-7; 11 bases are shared with TRBD1. The CDR3 sequence is 15 residues long. Losses at the gene ends were 5 bases for V and 2 bases for J; bases not matched to a gene: 5. Germline CDR1 SNHLY, CDR2 FYNNEI. This CDR3 is CASSSRGQGAYEQYF. In nucleotides, the CDR3 is TGTGCCAGCAGTTCGAGGGGACAGGGGGCCTACGAGCAGTACTTC.

V gene TRBV28 combines with J gene TRBJ2-3, with D uncertain. Deletions cut 2 bases from V and 4 bases from J, with 7 bases between. CDR3 length: 13 residues. The germline CDR1 and CDR2 sequences are MDHEN and SYDVKM. The DNA of the CDR3 is TGTGCCAGCAGTTTAACAGCCCCAGATACGCAGTATTTT. Its translation is CASSLTAPDTQYF.

V and J are TRBV6-6 and TRBJ1-5; 11 bases match TRBD1. Germline CDR1 reads MNHNY; CDR2 reads SVGAGI (reference sequence). With 7 bases clipped from V and 5 bases from J, the junction kept 4 bases outside the gene matches. The CDR3 covers 14 residues. The CDR3 loop reads CASKDRGQDQPQHF. The DNA of the CDR3 is TGTGCCAGCAAGGACAGGGGGCAAGATCAGCCCCAGCATTTT.

The rearrangement uses TRBV10-1 and TRBJ2-3; 8 nucleotides agree with TRBD2. J lost 6 bases, V lost 8 bases, and 10 bases had no gene match. The CDR3 loop spans 14 amino acids. Germline CDR1 and CDR2: WNHNN and SYGVQD (reference sequence). The CDR3 sequence: CASVRREGRDTQYF. In DNA form, the CDR3 reads TGCGCCAGCGTCAGACGGGAGGGCCGGGATACGCAGTATTTT.

The CDR3 region has the DNA TGTGCCAGCAGTGAATTGAGTCGAAGCTCCTACAATGAGCAGTTCTTC. This codes for CASSELSRSSYNEQFF. The V and J genes are TRBV6-1 and TRBJ2-1; D is ambiguous. This CDR3 has 16 residues. V was clipped by 2 bases and J by 0 bases, with 11 bases between them. The germline V gene has CDR1 MNHNS and CDR2 SASEGT.

With regard to this clone: Germline is not matched at one junction end, which may reflect a read error. The chain employs TRBV7-7 and TRBJ2-5; 12 bases fit TRBD2. This CDR3 comprises 15 residues. Germline CDR1 is SSHAT and CDR2 is FNYEAQ (reference sequence). The CDR3, as DNA: TGTGCTAGCAGCCCCCGGACTAGCGGGGAAGAGACCCAGTACTTC. Protein product: CASSPRTSGEETQYF.

The chain carries TRBV6-1 and TRBJ2-1, with 11 positions matching TRBD2. This CDR3 contains 17 residues. Germline V gives CDR1 MNHNS, CDR2 SASEGT. The junction had 8 bases not matched to a gene; V was cut back by 2 bases and J by 5 bases. CDR3 residues: CASSEHIFSGRDNEQFF. The CDR3 DNA reads as TGTGCCAGCAGTGAACATATTTTTAGCGGGAGGGACAATGAGCAGTTCTTC.

The J gene is TRBJ2-7, the V gene TRBV27; D not certain. The V end lost 2 bases, the J end lost 0 bases, and 5 bases lay between the germline ends. This CDR3 spans 13 amino acids. CDR1 and CDR2 (germline): MNHEY, SMNVEV (reference sequence). CDR3 DNA: TGTGCCAGCAGTTTACAGGTCTCCTACGAGCAGTACTTC. Encoded protein: CASSLQVSYEQYF.

CDR3 in amino acids: CASREYSIQGAGTGELFF. The DNA of the CDR3 is TGTGCCAGCAGGGAATACTCAATACAGGGGGCTGGTACCGGGGAGCTGTTTTTT. The V and J genes are TRBV13 and TRBJ2-2, with 9 bases matching TRBD1. Germline V gene sequence: CDR1 PRHDT, CDR2 FYEKMQ (reference sequence). J was trimmed by 5 bases and V by 6 bases; bases with no gene match: 16. The CDR3 sequence is 18 residues long.

There are a few counts of this clone. The V call is TRBV7-3, the J call TRBJ2-3; TRBD1 might be the D (5 bases). The germline CDR1 and CDR2 sequences are SGHTA and FQGTGA. Trimming stripped 0 bases from V and 3 bases from J, with 7 bases between. CDR3 length equals 14 residues. This CDR3 is CASSLTGLTDTQYF. As DNA, the CDR3 is TGTGCCAGCAGCTTAACGGGGCTTACAGATACGCAGTATTTT.

V and J are TRBV15 and TRBJ1-2; D is undetermined. Looked up from germline, CDR1 is LNHNV and CDR2 is YYDKDF (reference sequence). V was shortened by 5 bases and J by 0 bases, with 7 bases between the two germline ends. The CDR3 is 13 amino acids. The CDR3 sequence: CATSVGSNYGYTF. The CDR3 DNA reads as TGTGCCACCAGCGTCGGGTCTAACTATGGCTACACCTTC.

The chain links TRBV29-1 to TRBJ2-3; D remains ambiguous. From germline, CDR1 is SQVTM and CDR2 ANQGSEA. V lost 3 bases to trimming and J lost 7 bases, with 11 bases between them. The CDR3 has 12 residues. CDR3 nucleotide sequence: TGCAGCGTTGACAGATACCTGCATACGCAGTATTTT. This translates into CSVDRYLHTQYF.

J is TRBJ2-1 and V is TRBV10-3; TRBD2 agrees at 8 bases. The CDR3 spans 15 residues. CDR1 ENHRY and CDR2 SYGVKD come from the germline V gene. With V trimmed by 3 bases and J by 8 bases, 9 bases remained unmatched. The CDR3 reads CAISDGLAGVYEQFF. CDR3 DNA sequence: TGTGCCATCAGTGACGGGCTAGCGGGTGTCTATGAGCAGTTCTTC.

The CDR3: CASSTSGTSYEQYF. The CDR3 DNA sequence: TGTGCCAGCTCAACGAGCGGGACCTCCTACGAGCAGTACTTC. The rearrangement joins TRBV18 to TRBJ2-7, with 7 positions matching TRBD2. J lost 0 bases, V lost 5 bases, and 4 bases had no gene match. This CDR3 spans 14 amino acids. Germline loops: CDR1 KGHSH, CDR2 LQKENI.

The chain couples TRBV6-1 to TRBJ1-6; TRBD1 is a possible D gene (6 bases). Germline values: CDR1 MNHNS, CDR2 SASEGT. The length of the CDR3 is 18 residues. V was clipped by 2 bases and J by 7 bases, with 21 bases between them. The CDR3 bases are TGTGCCAGCAGTGAAAGTAGGGGAGGGGGTAGCCTCAATTCACCCCTCCACTTT. Protein sequence: CASSESRGGGSLNSPLHF.

This clone showed up just a few times. The chain carries TRBV29-1 and TRBJ2-5; perhaps TRBD1 as D (5 bases). In germline, CDR1 is SQVTM, CDR2 ANQGSEA. CDR3 length: 12 residues. V lost 4 bases to trimming and J lost 5 bases, with 11 bases between them. The chain's CDR3 is CSVGQSAETQYF. In nucleotides, the CDR3 is TGCAGCGTTGGACAGTCGGCGGAGACCCAGTACTTC.

This chain joins TRBV4-1 and TRBJ2-7; 14 positions match TRBD2. The CDR3 is made up of 17 amino acids. Trimming took 0 bases from V and 4 from J; bases not matched to a gene: 5. Looked up from germline, CDR1 is MGHRA and CDR2 is YSYEKL. CDR3 sequence (DNA): TGCGCCAGCAGCCAAGATTTAGGGACTAGCGGGAGTTACGAGCAGTACTTC. Its translation: CASSQDLGTSGSYEQYF.

This clone showed up just once. The chain employs TRBV4-2 and TRBJ1-2, with 9 bases lining up with TRBD1. Trimming at V came to 4 bases and at J to 2 bases, leaving 2 bases not matched to a gene. The V gene's germline CDR1 is LGHNA and CDR2 YNFKEQ. This CDR3 region has 14 residues. For the CDR3, the DNA is TGTGCCAGCAGCCTAGGACAGGGGAACTATGGCTACACCTTC. Its translation is CASSLGQGNYGYTF.

The CDR3 protein is CSAGTTSYEQYF. Here the CDR3 DNA reads TGCAGCGCCGGGACTACCTCCTACGAGCAGTACTTC. V gene TRBV29-1 combines with J gene TRBJ2-7; 7 bases match TRBD2. Germline assignment: CDR1 SQVTM and CDR2 ANQGSEA. The V segment lost 7 bases and the J segment 0 bases; nucleotides outside the gene matches: 3. The CDR3 is made up of 12 amino acids.

The chain recombines TRBV11-2 with TRBJ2-1; 11 nucleotides agree with TRBD2. J gave up 7 bases and V 4 bases, and 6 bases lay outside the gene matches. This CDR3 spans 15 amino acids. Looked up from germline, CDR1 is SGHAT and CDR2 is FQNNGV. This CDR3 is CASSSLAGGRNEQFF. CDR3 sequence (DNA): TGTGCCAGCAGCTCCCTAGCGGGAGGTAGGAATGAGCAGTTCTTC.